This is a list of T cell receptor beta chains from one sample in a study of blood T cells in healthy people across ages. TCRdb analysed the 5' RACE reads with MiXCR anew, one entry per CDR3 protein. The sample carries around 800,000 distinct CDR3 sequences, roughly 50% recorded once. The sequencing input was blood. The receptors shown here come from an elderly man in good health. Both conserved end residues are part of each CDR3. The D gene is left open where the match is weak. Clone size, where shown, is once, few, many, or a class for clones that have expanded.

V: TRBV20-1; J: TRBJ2-5; D: TRBD2; size: once; DNA: TGCAGTGCTAGAGATGGGGCTAGCGGGAGGGCCCGTGAGCAGTACTTC; CDR3: CSARDGASGRAREQYF
V: TRBV18; J: TRBJ1-2; D: NA; size: NA; DNA: TGTGCCAGCTCACCAGGGTCCAGGGGACCAAACTATGGCTACACCTTC; CDR3: CASSPGSRGPNYGYTF
V: TRBV15; J: TRBJ1-2; D: NA; size: once; DNA: TGTGCCACCAGCAGAGAGGGGGCCGGCTACACCTTC; CDR3: CATSREGAGYTF
V: TRBV12-3/TRBV12-4; J: TRBJ2-1; D: NA; size: NA; DNA: TGTGCCAGCAGTCAAGGGGCAGGGTCTGGGGAGCAGTTCTTC; CDR3: CASSQGAGSGEQFF
V: TRBV2; J: TRBJ1-2; D: NA; size: NA; DNA: TGTGCCAGCAGCATCTACGGGGTCAGTAACTATGGCTACACCTTC; CDR3: CASSIYGVSNYGYTF
V: TRBV28; J: TRBJ1-5; D: NA; size: few; DNA: TGTGCCAGCGCTTCCGGGGGGGCCCCGGCCGGGTATCAGCCCCAGCATTTT; CDR3: CASASGGAPAGYQPQHF
V: TRBV27; J: TRBJ2-3; D: TRBD2; size: NA; DNA: TGTGCCAGCAGTCCGGGGGGAGGGCCCGCAGATACGCAGTATTTT; CDR3: CASSPGGGPADTQYF
V: TRBV29-1; J: TRBJ2-7; D: NA; size: NA; DNA: TGCAGCGTTGGAGGTATGTCCTACAATGAGCAGTACTTC; CDR3: CSVGGMSYNEQYF
V: TRBV6-5; J: TRBJ1-6; D: NA; size: NA; DNA: TGTGCCAGCAGTTACTCGAGGGTTATATCGTATAATTCACCCCTCCACTTT; CDR3: CASSYSRVISYNSPLHF
V: TRBV7-2; J: TRBJ2-5; D: NA; size: NA; DNA: TGTGCCAGCAGCGCCAGGGTTGGAGAGACCCTGTACTTC; CDR3: CASSARVGETLYF
V: TRBV4-1; J: TRBJ2-1; D: TRBD2; size: few; DNA: TGCGCCAGCAGCCAAGGTCCCATAGCGGGATCAAAGTTCTTC; CDR3: CASSQGPIAGSKFF
V: TRBV20-1; J: TRBJ2-7; D: NA; size: few; DNA: TGCAGTGCTAGCACCGGGCCTAGCTACGAGCAGTACTTC; CDR3: CSASTGPSYEQYF
V: TRBV29-1; J: TRBJ1-2; D: NA; size: once; DNA: TGCAGCGTCCCCTATGGCTACACCTTC; CDR3: CSVPYGYTF
V: TRBV19; J: TRBJ2-6; D: TRBD1; size: few; DNA: TGTGCCAGTAGTCTCAGACAGGGTAATGGGGCCAACGTCCTGACTTTC; CDR3: CASSLRQGNGANVLTF
V: TRBV20-1; J: TRBJ2-3; D: TRBD2; size: NA; DNA: TGCAGTGCTAGAGATCAAGCTAGCGGGAGGGCACACAGATACGCGTATTTT; CDR3: CSARDQASGRAHRYAYF
V: TRBV2; J: TRBJ1-2; D: NA; size: NA; DNA: TGTGCCAGCAGTGACGAGCGTCCCCACTTATATGGCTACACCTTC; CDR3: CASSDERPHLYGYTF
V: TRBV3-1; J: TRBJ2-5; D: NA; size: NA; DNA: TGTGCCAGCAGCCAAGTCCCAGACAGACAAGAGACCCAGTACTTC; CDR3: CASSQVPDRQETQYF
V: TRBV12-3/TRBV12-4; J: TRBJ1-1; D: NA; size: once; DNA: TGTACCAGCACCCTTGAGGGAAATGAAGCTTTCTTT; CDR3: CTSTLEGNEAFF
V: TRBV7-3; J: TRBJ2-3; D: TRBD2; size: many; DNA: TGCGCCAGCAGCTTTAGCGGGAGCCCAGATACGCAGTATTTT; CDR3: CASSFSGSPDTQYF
V: TRBV20-1; J: TRBJ2-1; D: NA; size: few; DNA: TGCAGTGCCACCGACATAGGTGAGCAGTTCTTC; CDR3: CSATDIGEQFF
V: TRBV4-1; J: TRBJ2-1; D: NA; size: NA; DNA: TGCGCCAGCGACCCCGCGCAGGGTGTAGGTGAGCAGTTCTTC; CDR3: CASDPAQGVGEQFF
V: TRBV6-5; J: TRBJ2-3; D: NA; size: NA; DNA: TGTGCCAGCAGCGCCGCCAGCACCACAGATACGCAGTATTTT; CDR3: CASSAASTTDTQYF
V: TRBV6-6; J: TRBJ1-1; D: NA; size: NA; DNA: TGTGCCAGCAGGATGAACACTGAAGCTTTCTTT; CDR3: CASRMNTEAFF
V: TRBV28; J: TRBJ2-5; D: NA; size: NA; DNA: TGTGCCAGCAGTTCCTACGGGGCCGACAGTAAAGAGACCCAGTACTTC; CDR3: CASSSYGADSKETQYF
V: TRBV6-5; J: TRBJ2-7; D: TRBD1; size: NA; DNA: TGTGCCAGCAGTAGGGGACAGGTCTCCGACGAGCAGTACTTC; CDR3: CASSRGQVSDEQYF
V: TRBV6-2/TRBV6-3; J: TRBJ2-7; D: NA; size: NA; DNA: TGTGCCAGCAATTGGGACACGTCTTACGAGCAGTACTTC; CDR3: CASNWDTSYEQYF
V: TRBV20-1; J: TRBJ1-6; D: NA; size: few; DNA: TGCAGTGCTAGACGGGACTCCTATAATTCACCCCTCCACTTT; CDR3: CSARRDSYNSPLHF
V: TRBV6-5; J: TRBJ2-7; D: TRBD1; size: NA; DNA: TGTGCCAGCAGTTACTCCGGGACAGGGGAGATCGAGCAGTACTTC; CDR3: CASSYSGTGEIEQYF
V: TRBV20-1; J: TRBJ2-5; D: NA; size: NA; DNA: TGCAGTGCTACGGTACCAGGGCGATCAGAGACCCAGTACTTC; CDR3: CSATVPGRSETQYF
V: TRBV5-1; J: TRBJ2-1; D: TRBD2; size: few; DNA: TGCGCCAGCAGCTTGGGCTCTAGCGGGATAAATGAGCAGTTCTTC; CDR3: CASSLGSSGINEQFF
V: TRBV7-2; J: TRBJ2-1; D: TRBD1; size: few; DNA: TGTGCCAGCAGCCCCAGTCGGGACAGGTTGGTCAATGAGCAGTTCTTC; CDR3: CASSPSRDRLVNEQFF
V: TRBV29-1; J: TRBJ2-1; D: NA; size: NA; DNA: TGCAGCGCGACCGTCCGGGAAAGAAACAATGAGCAGTTCTTC; CDR3: CSATVRERNNEQFF
V: TRBV2; J: TRBJ1-1; D: TRBD1; size: NA; DNA: TGTGCCAGCAGTAGGGACCGCGAGACAGGGGTCAATGAAGCTTTCTTT; CDR3: CASSRDRETGVNEAFF
V: TRBV7-2; J: TRBJ2-7; D: NA; size: few; DNA: TGTGCCAGCAGCCAAAACGGACCCCACGAGCAGTACTTC; CDR3: CASSQNGPHEQYF
V: TRBV9; J: TRBJ2-7; D: TRBD1; size: NA; DNA: TGTGCCAGCAGCGACGGGACAGGGCTCTACTACGAGCAGTACTTC; CDR3: CASSDGTGLYYEQYF
V: TRBV4-2; J: TRBJ2-7; D: TRBD2; size: NA; DNA: TGTGCCAGCAGCCGTGAAAGCGGGAGTTCCTACGAGCAGTACTTC; CDR3: CASSRESGSSYEQYF
V: TRBV29-1; J: TRBJ2-7; D: TRBD2; size: NA; DNA: TGCAGCGGTCTCCGACTAGCGGGAGGGAATGAGCAGTACTTC; CDR3: CSGLRLAGGNEQYF
V: TRBV18; J: TRBJ2-5; D: NA; size: NA; DNA: TGTGCCAGCTCACTTGCCTTCCAAGAGACCCAGTACTTC; CDR3: CASSLAFQETQYF
V: TRBV13; J: TRBJ2-7; D: NA; size: NA; DNA: TGTGCCAGCAGGAAAGAGGGAACCTACGAGCAGTACTTC; CDR3: CASRKEGTYEQYF
V: TRBV13; J: TRBJ1-4; D: NA; size: few; DNA: TGTGCCAGCAGCTTAGTTGATGAAAAACTGTTTTTT; CDR3: CASSLVDEKLFF
V: TRBV11-2; J: TRBJ2-5; D: NA; size: once; DNA: TGTGCCAGCAGAATCACAGGGAACAAGGGCCAAGAGACCCAGTACTTC; CDR3: CASRITGNKGQETQYF
V: TRBV12-3/TRBV12-4; J: TRBJ2-5; D: TRBD2; size: NA; DNA: TGTGCCAGCAGTTCCCTGAACAGGGGCGGGAGGGAGCAGTACTTC; CDR3: CASSSLNRGGREQYF
V: TRBV7-3; J: TRBJ2-1; D: TRBD2; size: few; DNA: TGTGCCAGCAGCTTAAGGGCCATAGCGGGAGGTTACAATGAGCAGTTCTTC; CDR3: CASSLRAIAGGYNEQFF
V: TRBV7-2; J: TRBJ1-2; D: TRBD1; size: NA; DNA: TGTGCCAGCAGGAAGACCATGACAGGGCAAGGCTATGGCTACACCTTC; CDR3: CASRKTMTGQGYGYTF
V: TRBV2; J: TRBJ1-6; D: TRBD1; size: NA; DNA: TGTGCCAGCAAACTTGGACAGGGTCAAAATTCACCCCTCCACTTT; CDR3: CASKLGQGQNSPLHF
V: TRBV7-2; J: TRBJ2-7; D: NA; size: NA; DNA: TGTGCCAGCAGCCTCACGACAATATACGAGCAGTACTTC; CDR3: CASSLTTIYEQYF
V: TRBV29-1; J: TRBJ2-1; D: NA; size: many; DNA: TGCAGCGTTGGGTTGGCTTATGAGCAGTTCTTC; CDR3: CSVGLAYEQFF
V: TRBV20-1; J: TRBJ2-7; D: TRBD1; size: few; DNA: TGCAGTGCTAGAGATCCCGGGACAGGCGGCGACGAGCAGTACTTC; CDR3: CSARDPGTGGDEQYF
V: TRBV7-6; J: TRBJ1-5; D: NA; size: NA; DNA: TGTGTCAGCAGCTTTGGTTTACGGGACTCGGGGCAGCCCCAGCATTTT; CDR3: CVSSFGLRDSGQPQHF